One sample yielded the 13 T cell receptor beta chains listed below, sequenced in a study of T and B cells in COVID-19 patients. TRB rearrangements were amplified by multiplex PCR with BIOMED2 TRB-A/B primers. TCRdb reprocessed the multiplex PCR reads via MiXCR and lists one record per CDR3 protein. This table holds 7,500 to 9,500 distinct CDR3 sequences, roughly 31% found once. Blood genomic DNA input for TRB amplification was 250-500 ng. The sequenced sample was blood. These receptor sequences come from a human donor who had recovered from COVID-19.

This clonotype is categorized as medium-sized. The J gene is TRBJ1-2, the V gene TRBV27, with 9 bases lining up with TRBD1. J was trimmed by 6 bases and V by 7 bases; bases with no gene match: 12. From germline, CDR1 is MNHEY and CDR2 SMNVEV (reference sequence). The CDR3 is made up of 15 amino acids. CDR3 in amino acids: CASTRTGALVDGYTF. The CDR3 DNA reads as TGTGCCAGCACCCGGACAGGGGCGTTGGTCGATGGCTACACCTTC.

Points on this clonotype: Possible read error: a much larger clone is one base away. V is TRBV6-1 and J is TRBJ1-2; no clear D gene. Germline CDR1 and CDR2: MNHNS and SASEGT. Trimming stripped 8 bases from V and 4 bases from J, with 20 bases between. The CDR3 extends over 15 amino acids. The CDR3 nucleotides read TGTGCCAGCGGCCCTAGTCCCGAGGGCGGCTATGGCTACACCTTC. As protein: CASGPSPEGGYGYTF.

This rearrangement joins TRBV19 to TRBJ1-2; D is ambiguous. This CDR3 has 14 residues. Trimming cost V 0 bases and J 4 bases, with 9 bases left between them. CDR1 and CDR2 from the germline V gene are LNHDA and SQIVND (reference sequence). The CDR3 DNA is TGTGCCAGTAGTATAGATCCTCGGCCCTATGGCTACACCTTC. Protein sequence: CASSIDPRPYGYTF.

In its sample, this clonotype ranks as medium-sized. The chain joins TRBV6-5 to TRBJ1-1; D possibly corresponds to TRBD1 (5 bases). The CDR3 extends over 14 amino acids. Trimming pared 2 bases from V and 3 bases from J, leaving 10 bases between. CDR1 is MNHEY, CDR2 SVGAGI, per germline. CDR3 nucleotide sequence: TGTGCCAGCAGTTACGAGGGGTACGACACTGAAGCTTTCTTT. It codes for CASSYEGYDTEAFF.

The chain uses TRBV20-1 and TRBJ1-1; 9 positions match TRBD1. V gave up 4 bases and J gave up 5 bases; unmatched junction bases: 8. The CDR3 contains 14 residues. Germline V gene lookup returns CDR1 DFQATT and CDR2 SNEGSKA (reference sequence). The CDR3 DNA reads as TGCAGTGCTACCATACAGGGGGCGAGGACTGAAGCTTTCTTT. Translated: CSATIQGARTEAFF.

In its sample, this clonotype was seen a few times. A read error may explain this, as a much larger clone is one base away. The chain combines TRBV19 with TRBJ2-6, with 7 bases that match TRBD1. With V trimmed by 9 bases and J by 2 bases, 4 bases remained unmatched. Germline V gene lookup returns CDR1 LNHDA and CDR2 SQIVND (reference sequence). The CDR3 is 14 amino acids. The CDR3 here is CASTDRAGANVLTF. CDR3 sequence (DNA): TGTGCCAGCACAGACAGGGCTGGGGCCAACGTCCTGACTTTC. Combining the CDR3 with reference TRBV19 and TRBJ2-6 gives the whole variable domain DGGITQSPKYLFRKEGQNVTLSCEQNLNHDAMYWYRQDPGQGLRLIYYSQIVNDFQKGDIAEGYSVSREKKESFPLTVTSAQKNPTAFYLCASTDRAGANVLTFGAGSRLTVL.

By proportion, this clonotype is medium-sized. The chain has TRBV6-5 and TRBJ2-2, with D uncertain. Per germline, CDR1 MNHEY and CDR2 SVGAGI. This CDR3 contains 12 residues. Trimming took off 6 bases at V and 6 bases at J, with 8 bases between the two ends. The CDR3 sequence: CASRSGSGELFF. The CDR3 bases are TGTGCCAGCAGGTCCGGGTCCGGGGAGCTGTTTTTT.

The chain links TRBV19 to TRBJ2-2, with 11 bases matching TRBD1. The length of the CDR3 is 14 residues. V shed 7 bases and J 5 bases; nucleotides not matched to a gene: 3. The germline CDR1 and CDR2 sequences are LNHDA and SQIVND (reference sequence). CDR3 region: CASTGTGGTGELFF. The CDR3 coding sequence is TGTGCCAGTACCGGGACAGGGGGTACCGGGGAGCTGTTTTTT.

A remark on this clonotype: A much larger clone differs from this one at a single base, so this may be a read error. The chain has TRBV6-1 and TRBJ2-7; 7 bases are a match to TRBD1. This CDR3 contains 13 residues. Germline V gene sequence: CDR1 MNHNS, CDR2 SASEGT. V lost 5 bases, J lost 5 bases, and 6 bases stayed unmatched. CDR3 bases: TGTGCCAGCAGTTTCGTTGACAGGGACGAGCAGTACGTC. Its protein is CASSFVDRDEQYV.

V and J are TRBV5-1 and TRBJ1-4; perhaps TRBD1 as D (5 bases). Germline CDR1 is SGHRS and CDR2 is YFSETQ. Trimming shortened V by 2 bases and J by 4 bases, and 9 bases separated the two germline ends. The CDR3 extends over 14 amino acids. CDR3 DNA: TGCGCCAGCAGCTTCGGTGGGGGTAATGAAAAACTGTTTTTT. Protein product: CASSFGGGNEKLFF.

The rearrangement joins TRBV28 to TRBJ2-7; 8 bases line up with TRBD1. The V gene end was trimmed by 4 bases and the J gene end by 1 base; junction bases not matched to a gene: 9. Per germline, CDR1 MDHEN and CDR2 SYDVKM. This CDR3 has 16 residues. The CDR3 DNA follows: TGTGCCAGCAGTTCCAGGGGGCCCCTTAGTTCCTACGAGCAGTACGTC. Translation gives CASSSRGPLSSYEQYV.

Sample share makes this clonotype large. CDR3 protein: CSARRAADTDTQYF. CDR3 sequence (DNA): TGCAGCGCCAGACGGGCGGCGGACACAGATACGCAGTATTTT. V usage is TRBV29-1 and J usage is TRBJ2-3; D gene uncertain. CDR1 SQVTM and CDR2 ANQGSEA come from the germline V gene. The CDR3 has 14 residues. The ends were cut back, 7 bases at V and 2 bases at J, with 16 bases in the middle.

This clonotype is categorized as medium-sized. DNA of the CDR3: TGTGCCAGTAGTTTGATAGGGTACGAGCAGTACTTC. It encodes CASSLIGYEQYF. V and J are TRBV19 and TRBJ2-7, with D hard to call. V was clipped by 5 bases and J by 4 bases, with 9 bases between them. The CDR3 loop spans 12 amino acids. Germline CDR1 and CDR2: LNHDA and SQIVND (reference sequence). Based on the CDR3 plus reference TRBV19 and TRBJ2-7, the full variable domain is DGGITQSPKYLFRKEGQNVTLSCEQNLNHDAMYWYRQDPGQGLRLIYYSQIVNDFQKGDIAEGYSVSREKKESFPLTVTSAQKNPTAFYLCASSLIGYEQYFGPGTRLTVT.